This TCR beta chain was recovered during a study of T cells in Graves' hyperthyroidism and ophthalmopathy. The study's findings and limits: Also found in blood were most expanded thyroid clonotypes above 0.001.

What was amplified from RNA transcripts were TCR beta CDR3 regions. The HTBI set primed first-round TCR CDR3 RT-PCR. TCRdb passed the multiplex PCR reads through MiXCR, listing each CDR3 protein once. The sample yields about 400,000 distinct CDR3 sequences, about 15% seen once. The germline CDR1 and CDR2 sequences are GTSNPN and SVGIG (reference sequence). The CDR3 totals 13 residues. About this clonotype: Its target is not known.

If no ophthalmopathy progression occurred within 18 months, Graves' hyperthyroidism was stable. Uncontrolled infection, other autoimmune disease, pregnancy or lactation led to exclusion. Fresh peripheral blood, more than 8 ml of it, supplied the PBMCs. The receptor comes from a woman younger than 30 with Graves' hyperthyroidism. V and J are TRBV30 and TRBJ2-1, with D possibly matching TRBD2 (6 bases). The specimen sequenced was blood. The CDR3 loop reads CACTGGYYNEQFF. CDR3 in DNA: TGTGCTTGTACCGGAGGGTACTACAATGAGCAGTTCTTC.